These 25 T cell receptor beta chains were sequenced from one sample in a study of blood T cells in healthy people across ages. With a J-beta primer mix and a sample-barcoded 5' primer, a second PCR ran about 7 to 12 cycles. TCRdb ran MiXCR on the 5' RACE reads and lists one entry per CDR3 protein. Counted here are fewer than 900,000 distinct CDR3 sequences, around half occurring once; the ten biggest clones make up roughly a third. Sequencing used blood. The source of these receptors is a woman in her sixties in good health.

V is TRBV2 and J is TRBJ1-1; TRBD1 might be the D (5 bases). V shed 7 bases and J shed 7 bases, with 13 bases lying between them. In germline, CDR1 is SNHLY, CDR2 FYNNEI. This CDR3 is 12 amino acids long. CDR3 sequence reads: CASILGAGEAFF. Here the CDR3 DNA reads TGTGCCAGCATCCTCGGGGCAGGTGAAGCTTTCTTT. The complete variable domain, with remaining parts taken from reference TRBV2 and TRBJ1-1, reads EPEVTQTPSHQVTQMGQEVILRCVPISNHLYFYWYRQILGQKVEFLVSFYNNEISEKSEIFDDQFSVERPDGSNFTLKIRSTKLEDSAMYFCASILGAGEAFFGQGTRLTVV.

The chain is built from TRBV7-8 and TRBJ1-1, with 12 bases aligning to TRBD1. This CDR3 is built from 16 residues. CDR1 is SGHVS and CDR2 is FQNEAQ in the germline V gene. Trimming took 2 bases from V and 4 from J; bases not matched to a gene: 5. The CDR3 sequence: CASSLRDRGRGTEAFF. In nucleotides, the CDR3 is TGTGCCAGCAGCTTAAGGGACAGGGGGCGCGGCACTGAAGCTTTCTTT.

The V call is TRBV28, the J call TRBJ2-5; 8 nucleotides align to TRBD1. The CDR3 is 14 amino acids. Germline CDR1 is MDHEN and CDR2 is SYDVKM. V shed 2 bases, J shed 4 bases, and the junction held 3 bases outside the gene matches. In DNA form, the CDR3 reads TGTGCCAGCAGTTTAAGCAGGGGGCCAGAGACCCAGTACTTC. It specifies CASSLSRGPETQYF.

With respect to this clonotype: A read error may account for a junction end that differs from germline. This chain uses TRBV3-1 with TRBJ2-5; 10 nucleotides agree with TRBD2. CDR1 and CDR2 from the germline V gene are LGHDT and YNNKEL (reference sequence). The CDR3 has 15 amino acids. CDR3 loop: CASSQGLAARNEQYF. The CDR3 coding sequence is TGTGCCAGCAGTCAAGGACTAGCGGCCCGGAATGAGCAGTACTTC.

This clonotype showed up just once. Mismatch with germline at one junction end may stem from a read error. The chain couples TRBV29-1 to TRBJ2-1, with 9 bases that match TRBD1. Germline loops: CDR1 SQVTM, CDR2 ANQGSEA. The CDR3 has 13 amino acids. This CDR3 is CGVGQGIYNEQFF. DNA of the CDR3: TGCGGCGTTGGACAGGGGATCTACAATGAGCAGTTCTTC.

This clonotype was picked up one time. The V call is TRBV5-1, the J call TRBJ2-4, with 8 bases identical to TRBD1. J was trimmed by 13 bases and V by 2 bases; bases with no gene match: 5. The CDR3 extends over 12 amino acids. Germline CDR1 is SGHRS and CDR2 is YFSETQ. CDR3 region: CASSLPQGEQYF. For the CDR3, the DNA is TGCGCCAGCAGCTTACCACAGGGGGAGCAGTACTTC.

The chain recombines TRBV7-9 with TRBJ2-3; TRBD1 aligns across 7 bases. The V gene's germline CDR1 is SEHNR and CDR2 FQNEAQ (reference sequence). This CDR3 region has 16 residues. The J segment lost 5 bases and the V segment lost 2 bases, leaving 10 bases of the junction unmatched. DNA of the CDR3: TGTGCCAGCAGCTTATTTCAGGGACAGAGCGGAGATACGCAGTATTTT. This encodes CASSLFQGQSGDTQYF. Using reference TRBV7-9 and TRBJ2-3 for the parts outside the CDR3, the full variable domain is DTGVSQNPRHKITKRGQNVTFRCDPISEHNRLYWYRQTLGQGPEFLTYFQNEAQLEKSRLLSDRFSAERPKGSFSTLEIQRTEQGDSAMYLCASSLFQGQSGDTQYFGPGTRLTVL.

This clonotype came up once. The gene calls are TRBV4-1 and TRBJ2-7; D remains ambiguous. Trimming stripped 1 base from V and 7 bases from J, with 11 bases between. CDR1 and CDR2 (germline): MGHRA, YSYEKL. The CDR3 contains 13 residues. CDR3 sequence (DNA): TGCGCCAGCAGCCAAGTACTCAGAGATGAGCAGTACTTC. It is translated as CASSQVLRDEQYF.

The V and J genes are TRBV27 and TRBJ1-2; 8 nucleotides align to TRBD1. Germline-derived CDR1 and CDR2 are MNHEY and SMNVEV (reference sequence). J lost 7 bases, V lost 3 bases, and 13 bases had no gene match. The CDR3 is 16 residues long. CDR3 in amino acids: CASSLLAPRGLGGYTF. In DNA form, the CDR3 reads TGTGCCAGCAGTTTGCTCGCTCCCAGGGGGCTGGGTGGCTACACCTTC.

The chain carries TRBV11-2 and TRBJ2-4; the match to TRBD1 covers 11 bases. The J call may be mistaken, given a closer DNA end match to TRBJ2-5. The CDR3 is 17 amino acids. The germline V gene encodes CDR1 SGHAT and CDR2 FQNNGV. The chain's CDR3 is CASSPRGQGVGRETQYF. CDR3 DNA: TGTGCCAGCAGCCCCCGGGGACAGGGGGTTGGTAGAGAGACCCAGTACTTC.

A few counts support this clonotype. The chain uses TRBV7-2 and TRBJ2-5; D is unresolved. Trimming took off 1 base at V and 2 bases at J, with 11 bases between the two ends. Germline CDR1 and CDR2: SGHTA and FQGNSA. The CDR3 contains 15 residues. The CDR3, as DNA: TGTGCCAGCAGCTTAGGTTTTGTGGAACAAGAGACCCAGTACTTC. Translation: CASSLGFVEQETQYF.

This rearrangement joins TRBV20-1 to TRBJ1-3; weak D call: TRBD1 (5 bases). The CDR3 extends over 17 amino acids. The V gene lost 3 bases and the J gene lost 0 bases, with 18 bases spanning the gap. In germline, CDR1 is DFQATT, CDR2 SNEGSKA (reference sequence). CDR3 in DNA: TGCAGTGCTAGGCCTACGGGACGGGAAAACTCTGGAAACACCATATATTTT. Its protein is CSARPTGRENSGNTIYF.

This rearrangement joins TRBV9 to TRBJ1-2; D gene ambiguous. This CDR3 has 13 amino acids. V was shortened by 8 bases and J by 3 bases, with 14 bases between the two germline ends. In germline, CDR1 is SGDLS, CDR2 YYNGEE. The CDR3 loop reads CASREETHYGYTF. The CDR3 DNA is TGTGCCAGTAGGGAGGAGACCCACTATGGCTACACCTTC.

This clonotype was found a few times. The chain has TRBV27 and TRBJ2-5; D is unclear. The germline V and J ends were trimmed by 6 bases and 4 bases, with 9 bases remaining between them. Germline CDR1 reads MNHEY; CDR2 reads SMNVEV (reference sequence). The CDR3 sequence is 12 residues long. DNA of the CDR3: TGTGCCAGCAGCACGATGGGAGAGACCCAGTACTTC. Amino acids: CASSTMGETQYF.

The rearrangement links TRBV6-6 to TRBJ1-5, with unresolved D. The V gene lost 2 bases and the J gene lost 4 bases, with 9 bases spanning the gap. The CDR3 loop spans 14 amino acids. The V gene's germline CDR1 is MNHNY and CDR2 SVGAGI (reference sequence). Here the CDR3 reads CASSYAGDNQPQHF. For the CDR3, the DNA is TGTGCCAGCAGTTACGCCGGGGATAATCAGCCCCAGCATTTT.

This clonotype was detected only a few times. The V call is TRBV7-3, the J call TRBJ2-1, with 10 bases identical to TRBD2. The CDR3 spans 15 residues. Losses at the gene ends were 3 bases for V and 5 bases for J; bases not matched to a gene: 4. CDR1 is SGHTA and CDR2 is FQGTGA in the germline V gene. For the CDR3, the DNA is TGTGCCAGCAGCTTTCTAGCGGGAGTCAACAATGAGCAGTTCTTC. This gives the protein CASSFLAGVNNEQFF.

The V call is TRBV29-1, the J call TRBJ2-4, with 9 bases lining up with TRBD1. The CDR3 is made up of 12 amino acids. Germline V gene lookup returns CDR1 SQVTM and CDR2 ANQGSEA. Germline trimming cut 4 bases from V and 9 bases from J; bases unmatched to any gene: 4. The CDR3 region has the DNA TGCAGCGTTGGGGACAGGGTGGGCATTCAGTACTTC. This gives the protein CSVGDRVGIQYF.

In this sample, this clonotype turned up a few times. J is TRBJ2-7 and V is TRBV15; 11 nucleotides match TRBD2. The length of the CDR3 is 15 residues. From germline, CDR1 is LNHNV and CDR2 YYDKDF (reference sequence). V trimming: 4 bases; J trimming: 9 bases; junction bases outside the gene matches: 11. As DNA, the CDR3 is TGTGCCACCAGCACTAGCGGGAGGAGTGGTTTGGGGCAGTACTTC. Its translation is CATSTSGRSGLGQYF.

This clonotype has a handful of counts. V gene TRBV20-1 combines with J gene TRBJ2-3, with 10 bases fitting TRBD1. This CDR3 spans 15 amino acids. Trimming took 5 bases from V and 6 from J; bases not matched to a gene: 11. The germline CDR1 and CDR2 sequences are DFQATT and SNEGSKA (reference sequence). The chain's CDR3 is CSAGGTGASWDTQYF. The CDR3 bases are TGCAGTGCTGGAGGGACAGGGGCTTCTTGGGATACGCAGTATTTT.

This chain uses TRBV7-9 with TRBJ1-2; D not certain. Germline loops: CDR1 SEHNR, CDR2 FQNEAQ (reference sequence). V was shortened by 0 bases and J by 4 bases, with 12 bases between the two germline ends. This CDR3 has 15 amino acids. The CDR3 DNA reads as TGTGCCAGCAGCTTAGCTCGGGGTACTGGCTATGGCTACACCTTC. Amino acids: CASSLARGTGYGYTF.

This chain joins TRBV4-3 and TRBJ2-5; 8 bases are a match to TRBD2. The germline gives CDR1 LGHNA, CDR2 YSLEER. The CDR3 contains 13 residues. V lost 8 bases and J lost 11; bases outside the gene matches: 13. The CDR3 coding sequence is TGCGCCAGCTCGGTAGCGGGAAACAATGAGCAGTACTTC. Its protein product is CASSVAGNNEQYF.

The CDR3 here is CASSLETGPLYEQYF. Here the CDR3 DNA reads TGTGCCAGCAGTTTAGAGACAGGGCCACTCTACGAGCAGTACTTC. The V gene is TRBV12-3 or TRBV12-4, the J gene TRBJ2-7; 7 bases align to TRBD1. CDR3 length: 15 residues. Losses at the gene ends were 1 base for V and 3 bases for J; bases not matched to a gene: 6.

The chain joins TRBV4-2 to TRBJ2-7; D uncertain. CDR1 is LGHNA, CDR2 YNFKEQ, per germline. With 2 bases removed from V and 3 bases from J, the gap between germline ends came to 8 bases. The CDR3 is 13 amino acids. DNA of the CDR3: TGTGCCAGCAGCCAACTGACTGGCTACGAGCAGTACTTC. It specifies CASSQLTGYEQYF.

The chain combines TRBV28 with TRBJ2-6, with D tentatively TRBD2 (5 bases). The CDR3 has 17 amino acids. V was cut by 3 bases and J by 0 bases, with 12 bases left in between. Germline V gene data show CDR1 as MDHEN and CDR2 as SYDVKM. The CDR3 here is CASSFPGEPSGANVLTF. The CDR3 DNA reads TGTGCCAGCAGTTTCCCCGGGGAACCCTCTGGGGCCAACGTCCTGACTTTC.

The chain couples TRBV28 to TRBJ2-2, with 9 positions matching TRBD1. Per the germline V gene, CDR1 is MDHEN and CDR2 is SYDVKM. The CDR3 is made up of 15 amino acids. V shed 3 bases, J shed 3 bases, and the junction held 2 bases outside the gene matches. CDR3 sequence (DNA): TGTGCCAGCAGTTTTGGGACAGGGTACACCGGGGAGCTGTTTTTT. Residues: CASSFGTGYTGELFF.